The 18 T cell receptor beta chains below were found in one sample sequenced in a study of blood T cell repertoires in COVID-19. The protocol was immunoSEQ multiplex PCR, while the TCRdb copy is restricted to in-frame clones and leaves out a portion. The table shows about 190,000 clones, with 88% occurring only once. The sequencing sample was made of peripheral blood. The receptors were sampled from a man between 18 and 29 years old with active or convalescent COVID-19.

This chain connects TRBV18 to TRBJ1-3; a weak D match, TRBD1 (6 bases). V lost 4 bases and J 4 bases, leaving 11 bases between the germline ends. From germline, CDR1 is KGHSH and CDR2 LQKENI. CDR3 length: 14 residues. DNA for the CDR3: TGTGCCAGCTCACGTGAGGGACAAGGAAACACCATATATTTT. Encoded protein: CASSREGQGNTIYF.

This chain joins TRBV7-2 and TRBJ1-2; a weak D match, TRBD1 (6 bases). This CDR3 has 14 amino acids. The V gene's germline CDR1 is SGHTA and CDR2 FQGNSA. Trimming pared 4 bases from V and 2 bases from J, leaving 11 bases between. The CDR3, as DNA: TGTGCCAGCAGCTCCTTCGACAGGAACTATGGCTACACCTTC. Translated, it gives CASSSFDRNYGYTF.

V and J are TRBV9 and TRBJ1-2; the D is unclear. Trimming cost V 0 bases and J 0 bases, with 9 bases left between them. Per germline, CDR1 SGDLS and CDR2 YYNGEE. This CDR3 has 15 residues. The CDR3 nucleotides read TGTGCCAGCAGCGTAGTTCCGGGAACTAACTATGGCTACACCTTC. Protein product: CASSVVPGTNYGYTF.

This sequence joins TRBV6-5 and TRBJ1-5; no clear D gene. The CDR3 sequence is 14 residues long. CDR1 and CDR2 from the germline V gene are MNHEY and SVGAGI. V lost 10 bases to trimming and J lost 6 bases, with 19 bases between them. CDR3 sequence: CATAGREVLQPQHF. CDR3 bases: TGTGCCACGGCTGGAAGGGAGGTACTTCAGCCCCAGCATTTT.

The chain couples TRBV6-1 to TRBJ2-2; D might be TRBD2 (5 bases). Germline assignment: CDR1 MNHNS and CDR2 SASEGT. CDR3 length equals 15 residues. V was cut by 3 bases and J by 0 bases, with 8 bases left in between. In nucleotides, the CDR3 is TGTGCCAGCAGTGACATGGGAGCGAACACCGGGGAGCTGTTTTTT. It encodes CASSDMGANTGELFF.

This chain joins TRBV27 and TRBJ1-2; D is unclear. V was clipped by 5 bases and J by 4 bases, with 20 bases between them. Per the germline V gene, CDR1 is MNHEY and CDR2 is SMNVEV (reference sequence). The CDR3 is 16 residues long. CDR3 in amino acids: CASSRDGRISGYGYTF. CDR3 nucleotide sequence: TGTGCCAGCAGTCGTGACGGCAGAATAAGCGGCTATGGCTACACCTTC.

This clone was seen a handful of times. V gene TRBV18 combines with J gene TRBJ1-1; D is uncertain. Germline lookup yields CDR1 KGHSH and CDR2 LQKENI. The CDR3 length is 15 residues. The V gene lost 0 bases and the J gene lost 0 bases, with 8 bases spanning the gap. DNA of the CDR3: TGTGCCAGCTCACCACCGAACGCAGTGAACACTGAAGCTTTCTTT. Translated, it gives CASSPPNAVNTEAFF.

The rearrangement uses TRBV30 and TRBJ2-2; the match to TRBD1 covers 12 bases. The junction had 8 bases not matched to a gene; V was cut back by 4 bases and J by 5 bases. CDR3 length: 16 residues. Germline lookup yields CDR1 GTSNPN and CDR2 SVGIG (reference sequence). CDR3 amino acids: CAWNTGQGARTGELFF. The CDR3 DNA sequence: TGTGCCTGGAACACGGGACAGGGGGCAAGAACCGGGGAGCTGTTTTTT.

The rearrangement joins TRBV19 to TRBJ1-2; tentatively, D is TRBD1 (6 bases). Germline V lookup: CDR1 LNHDA, CDR2 SQIVND (reference sequence). The CDR3 sequence is 12 residues long. Trimming removed 11 bases from V and 4 bases from J, with 14 bases in between. The CDR3 is CAQRGGAYGYTF. The CDR3 coding sequence is TGTGCCCAGAGGGGGGGGGCCTATGGCTACACCTTC.

The genes are TRBV5-4 and TRBJ2-7; 12 bases fit TRBD2. The CDR3 is 16 residues long. Trimming cost V 2 bases and J 5 bases; bases outside gene matches: 8. The germline gives CDR1 SGHNT, CDR2 YYREEE (reference sequence). The CDR3 sequence: CASSFAPTSGRHEQYF. CDR3 nucleotide sequence: TGTGCCAGCAGCTTCGCCCCGACTAGCGGGAGACACGAGCAGTACTTC.

CDR3 DNA sequence: TGTGCCAGCAGCTTAGGGTTCTGGCTAGCGGAGGACCGCACAGATACGCAGTATTTT. Amino acids: CASSLGFWLAEDRTDTQYF. This sequence joins TRBV7-2 and TRBJ2-3; 7 bases map to TRBD2. V lost 1 base, J lost 1 base, and 14 bases stayed unmatched. Germline CDR1 reads SGHTA; CDR2 reads FQGNSA. The CDR3 runs 19 residues.

This chain links TRBV30 with TRBJ2-3; 10 nucleotides align to TRBD1. This CDR3 region has 13 residues. Unmatched junction bases numbered 2, after V lost 7 bases and J lost 1 base. Germline lookup yields CDR1 GTSNPN and CDR2 SVGIG (reference sequence). DNA for the CDR3: TGTGCCTACGGGACAGGGGGCACAGATACGCAGTATTTT. Translating it yields CAYGTGGTDTQYF.

This chain links TRBV27 with TRBJ1-5; 8 bases fit TRBD1. CDR1 MNHEY and CDR2 SMNVEV come from the germline V gene (reference sequence). Unmatched junction bases numbered 4, after V lost 4 bases and J lost 5 bases. This CDR3 comprises 14 residues. The CDR3 spells CASSSDREHQPQHF. CDR3 sequence (DNA): TGTGCCAGCAGTTCGGACAGGGAACATCAGCCCCAGCATTTT.

The chain employs TRBV9 and TRBJ1-6; D uncertain. Germline loops: CDR1 SGDLS, CDR2 YYNGEE. This CDR3 has 15 residues. V was shortened by 4 bases and J by 11 bases, with 19 bases between the two germline ends. The CDR3 DNA reads TGTGCCAGCAGCTGGACGGAGGGATCAGGAACACCCCTCCACTTT. As protein: CASSWTEGSGTPLHF.

The chain is built from TRBV6-6 and TRBJ1-2; 7 bases map to TRBD1. The CDR3 totals 15 residues. V shed 5 bases, J shed 5 bases, and the junction held 11 bases outside the gene matches. Germline V gene data show CDR1 as MNHNY and CDR2 as SVGAGI (reference sequence). CDR3 nucleotide sequence: TGTGCCAGCAGTCTAAATTCGGACAGGCGATATGGCTACACCTTC. Translated: CASSLNSDRRYGYTF.

The J gene is TRBJ1-1, the V gene TRBV18; D is possibly TRBD1 (6 bases). Germline assignment: CDR1 KGHSH and CDR2 LQKENI. CDR3 size: 15 residues. The V gene lost 4 bases and the J gene lost 1 base, with 13 bases spanning the gap. CDR3 protein: CASSQSGHANTEAFF. The CDR3 DNA sequence: TGTGCCAGCTCACAGTCGGGACACGCGAACACTGAAGCTTTCTTT.

The count of this clone is one. This rearrangement joins TRBV5-8 to TRBJ2-2, with 8 bases lining up with TRBD2. V lost 0 bases and J lost 4; bases outside the gene matches: 5. Germline lookup yields CDR1 SGHTS and CDR2 YDEGEE. The CDR3 length is 16 residues. The CDR3: CASSLVPGLVTGELFF. DNA for the CDR3: TGTGCCAGCAGCTTGGTTCCGGGACTAGTCACCGGGGAGCTGTTTTTT.

The table lists this clone with a count of one. This sequence joins TRBV29-1 and TRBJ1-2; tentative D call: TRBD1 (6 bases). The CDR3 runs to 15 residues. The V end was cut by 2 bases, the J end by 2 bases, with 15 bases between. CDR1 and CDR2 (germline): SQVTM, ANQGSEA. The CDR3 loop reads CSVESKGGNNYGYTF. In DNA form, the CDR3 reads TGCAGCGTTGAATCCAAGGGGGGGAACAACTATGGCTACACCTTC.